This TCR beta chain was recovered during a study of OX40 agonist ivuxolimab in advanced cancers. The CDR3 totals 13 residues. Trimming took off 7 bases at V and 1 base at J, with 10 bases between the two ends. Germline V gene sequence: CDR1 LNHDA, CDR2 SQIVND (reference sequence). Clones were sequenced by immunoSEQ multiplex PCR, and TCRdb holds only the in-frame ones, with some missing. Of 55,000 to 80,000 clones in the sample, about 83% are singletons; the top ten hold about 9.4%. The chain links TRBV19 to TRBJ1-1; a weak D match, TRBD1 (6 bases). Sequenced here: CD4+ or CD8+ T cells sorted from blood, sampled in a trial of the OX40 agonist ivuxolimab. This receptor was taken from an adult with an advanced solid tumor such as melanoma, head and neck, liver or kidney cancer. Here the CDR3 reads CASNQGSNTEAFF. The DNA of the CDR3 is TGTGCCAGTAATCAGGGGTCGAACACTGAAGCTTTCTTT. The full variable domain, in which reference TRBV19 and TRBJ1-1 provide the parts outside the CDR3, is DGGITQSPKYLFRKEGQNVTLSCEQNLNHDAMYWYRQDPGQGLRLIYYSQIVNDFQKGDIAEGYSVSREKKESFPLTVTSAQKNPTAFYLCASNQGSNTEAFFGQGTRLTVV.